This is a list of T cell receptor beta chains from one sample in a study of T cells in Graves' hyperthyroidism and ophthalmopathy. TCRdb reanalysed the multiplex PCR reads using MiXCR and keeps one entry per CDR3 protein. The sample carries 550,000 to 700,000 distinct CDR3 sequences, around 45% recorded once. Material: peripheral blood or thyroid tissue (not recorded which). These receptors were collected from an adult woman with Graves' disease, either hyperthyroidism or ophthalmopathy (not recorded which). The CDR3 runs from the conserved cysteine through the conserved F or W. D genes are given only for firm matches. Size is stated for part of the rows, as once, few or many counts, or as a class when the clone is expanded.

>TRBJ2-5|.|TRBD1|TRBV10-3|16
CAISEEGQGARETQYF
TGTGCCATCAGTGAGGAGGGACAGGGGGCGAGGGAGACCCAGTACTTC
>TRBJ2-6|.|TRBD1|TRBV10-3|21
CAISTGVSESHPGSGANVLTF
TGTGCCATTTCGACAGGGGTCAGTGAGTCCCATCCGGGTTCTGGGGCCAACGTCCTGACTTTC
>TRBJ1-2|.|.|TRBV7-9|12
CASQPTLDGYTF
TGTGCCAGTCAACCCACCCTTGATGGCTACACCTTC
>TRBJ1-6|.|.|TRBV4-3|17
CASSQESRTGLDSPLHF
TGCGCCAGCAGCCAAGAGTCACGGACGGGGTTGGATTCACCCCTCCACTTT
>TRBJ1-1|.|.|TRBV6-5|12
CASSPIDREAFF
TGTGCCAGCAGCCCTATCGATAGAGAAGCTTTCTTT
>TRBJ2-7|.|.|TRBV2|12
CARGTVTYEQYF
TGTGCCCGAGGTACAGTGACCTACGAGCAGTACTTC
>TRBJ1-5|many|.|TRBV20-1|14
CSASLPGAKQPQHF
TGCAGTGCTAGCCTACCAGGGGCCAAGCAGCCCCAGCATTTT
>TRBJ1-1|.|.|TRBV5-6|12
CASSGGGVEAFF
TGTGCCAGCAGCGGCGGGGGCGTTGAAGCTTTCTTT
>TRBJ1-4|many|.|TRBV11-2|14
CASSLDVRREKLFF
TGTGCCAGCAGCTTAGACGTAAGGCGTGAAAAACTGTTTTTT
>TRBJ2-7|many|.|TRBV5-1|15
CASTFGGDFPYEQYF
TGCGCCAGCACCTTTGGAGGGGACTTTCCCTACGAGCAGTACTTC
>TRBJ2-7|.|TRBD2|TRBV20-1|13
CSARRLAGAGTYF
TGCAGTGCTAGACGGCTAGCGGGGGCCGGTACGTACTTC
>TRBJ2-7|.|TRBD2|TRBV7-6|15
CASSLNAGGPNEQYF
TGTGCCAGCAGCTTAAACGCGGGAGGGCCCAACGAGCAGTACTTC
>TRBJ1-5|.|TRBD1|TRBV19|15
CASTPGQGIMQPQHF
TGTGCCAGTACCCCCGGACAGGGAATTATGCAGCCCCAGCATTTT
>TRBJ2-7|many|.|TRBV7-6|16
CASSLVASDSSYEQYF
TGTGCCAGCAGCTTAGTAGCTTCGGACAGCTCCTACGAGCAGTACTTC
>TRBJ2-7|few|.|TRBV20-1|14
CSAGRDFLSYEQYF
TGCAGTGCTGGCCGGGACTTCCTCTCCTACGAGCAGTACTTC
>TRBJ1-2|.|.|TRBV7-3|16
CASSHPARGVGYGYTF
TGCGCCAGCAGCCACCCCGCCCGAGGGGTTGGCTATGGCTACACCTTC
>TRBJ2-7|.|TRBD2|TRBV7-2|16
CASSFASGTDAYEQYF
TGTGCCAGCAGCTTTGCTAGCGGGACCGACGCCTACGAGCAGTACTTC
>TRBJ2-7|many|.|TRBV4-1|15
CASSQGPLRTYEQYF
TGCGCCAGCAGCCAAGGACCTCTCCGAACCTACGAGCAGTACTTC
>TRBJ1-6|.|TRBD1|TRBV12-3/TRBV12-4|15
CASSLAGGDNSPLHF
TGTGCCAGCAGTTTGGCAGGGGGCGATAATTCACCCCTCCACTTT
>TRBJ2-5|.|TRBD2|TRBV29-1|14
CSARMGEGLKTQYF
TGCAGCGCCAGGATGGGGGAGGGCCTGAAGACCCAGTACTTC
>TRBJ2-2|once|.|TRBV7-2|16
CASSSYNGRNTGELFF
TGTGCCAGCAGCTCATATAACGGGAGGAACACCGGGGAGCTGTTTTTT
>TRBJ2-7|many|TRBD2|TRBV15|16
CATSRGPGLAGYEQYF
TGTGCCACCAGCAGAGGGCCGGGACTAGCGGGGTACGAGCAGTACTTC
>TRBJ2-6|.|.|TRBV9|15
CASSPRDSGTNVLTF
TGTGCCAGCAGCCCTCGGGACTCTGGGACCAACGTCCTGACTTTC
>TRBJ2-7|once|TRBD1|TRBV7-9|15
CASNVGQASSYEQYF
TGTGCCAGCAACGTGGGACAGGCGAGCTCCTACGAGCAGTACTTC
>TRBJ2-5|many|TRBD2|TRBV10-1|15
CASMGTSGRRETQYF
TGCGCCAGCATGGGGACTAGCGGGAGGAGAGAGACCCAGTACTTC
>TRBJ1-6|.|.|TRBV20-1|14
CSARDKGGYSPLHF
TGCAGTGCTAGAGATAAGGGGGGCTATTCACCCCTCCACTTT
>TRBJ2-5|.|.|TRBV10-3|12
CAISGPGETQYF
TGTGCCATCAGTGGTCCGGGGGAGACCCAGTACTTC
>TRBJ1-5|.|.|TRBV20-1|14
CSARRGGYEQPQHF
TGCAGTGCTAGACGGGGGGGTTACGAGCAGCCCCAGCATTTT
>TRBJ1-6|once|.|TRBV7-9|15
CASSLEYRANSPLHF
TGTGCCAGCAGCTTAGAATACAGGGCTAATTCACCCCTCCACTTT
>TRBJ1-3|.|.|TRBV6-5|15
CASSYSSPKGNTIYF
TGTGCCAGCAGTTACTCGAGCCCCAAGGGGAACACCATATATTTT
>TRBJ1-4|.|.|TRBV28|15
CASSLFLESNEKLFF
TGTGCCAGCAGTTTATTTTTGGAATCTAATGAAAAACTGTTTTTT
>TRBJ1-4|many|.|TRBV6-5|15
CASSGPSGAREKLFF
TGTGCCAGCAGTGGCCCCTCGGGGGCTCGAGAAAAACTGTTTTTT
>TRBJ1-5|few|TRBD1|TRBV29-1|13
CSVGTGVNQPQHF
TGCAGCGTTGGGACAGGGGTTAATCAGCCCCAGCATTTT
>TRBJ1-2|many|.|TRBV11-2|12
CASSSYGRGYTF
TGTGCCAGCAGCTCATACGGTCGGGGCTACACCTTC
>TRBJ1-1|.|TRBD1|TRBV2|11
CASRGQLTAFF
TGTGCCAGCAGGGGACAGTTGACAGCTTTCTTT
>TRBJ1-1|.|.|TRBV19|16
CASNPALRQQNTEAFF
TGTGCCAGTAACCCTGCTTTGAGACAGCAGAACACTGAAGCTTTCTTT
>TRBJ1-5|.|TRBD1|TRBV6-6|15
CASRGTGGVTQPQHF
TGTGCCAGCAGGGGGACAGGGGGGGTGACCCAGCCCCAGCATTTT
>TRBJ2-5|many|.|TRBV12-3/TRBV12-4|15
CASSYQAGLSSTQYF
TGTGCCAGCAGTTACCAGGCAGGGCTCAGTTCGACCCAGTACTTC
>TRBJ1-4|.|.|TRBV5-1|16
CASSAAPGGANEKLFF
TGCGCCAGCAGCGCGGCCCCGGGGGGAGCTAATGAAAAACTGTTTTTT
>TRBJ2-1|.|.|TRBV7-3|14
CASSLTSNVNEQFF
TGTGCCAGCAGCTTAACAAGCAATGTCAATGAGCAGTTCTTC
>TRBJ2-5|many|TRBD2|TRBV7-8|15
CASSLKGTTEETQYF
TGTGCCAGCAGCTTAAAGGGGACTACCGAAGAGACCCAGTACTTC
>TRBJ2-5|many|.|TRBV12-3/TRBV12-4|16
CASSLGGNRDTGTQYF
TGTGCCAGCAGTTTGGGCGGTAACAGGGATACGGGGACCCAGTACTTC
>TRBJ2-7|.|TRBD2|TRBV19|15
CASSPGTSGYYEQYF
TGTGCCAGTAGTCCCGGGACTAGCGGGTACTACGAGCAGTACTTC
>TRBJ1-3|.|.|TRBV28|13
CASWARAGNTIYF
TGTGCCAGTTGGGCGAGGGCTGGAAACACCATATATTTT
>TRBJ2-5|once|.|TRBV7-3|13
CASSSRMGGAQYF
TGTGCCAGCAGCTCCCGGATGGGCGGGGCCCAGTACTTC
>TRBJ2-1|.|TRBD2|TRBV24-1|15
CATSVFTSGYNEQFF
TGTGCCACCAGTGTTTTCACTAGCGGCTACAATGAGCAGTTCTTC
>TRBJ2-2|.|.|TRBV7-8|17
CASSSAAEGGGFRELFF
TGTGCCAGCAGCTCGGCCGCGGAAGGGGGGGGTTTTCGGGAGCTGTTTTTT
>TRBJ2-7|.|TRBD2|TRBV20-1|21
CSAMLLWLSSRNSGVGHRQYF
TGCAGTGCTATGTTGCTTTGGCTGAGTTCCCGAAACAGCGGGGTCGGGCATCGGCAGTACTTC
>TRBJ2-1|few|.|TRBV10-3|13
CATALDSYNEQFF
TGTGCCACCGCTTTGGACTCCTACAATGAGCAGTTCTTC
>TRBJ2-7|few|TRBD1|TRBV7-9|13
CASSLGRGSEQYF
TGTGCCAGCAGCTTAGGCAGGGGGAGCGAGCAGTACTTC
>TRBJ1-6|few|.|TRBV10-3|15
CAISGDGSYNSPLHF
TGTGCCATCAGTGGAGACGGGTCCTATAATTCACCCCTCCACTTT